The 16 T cell receptor beta chains in this list originate from one sample, sequenced in a study of beta chain features in type 1 diabetes. Study results and limitations: Moderate but significant shortening of TCRB CDR3s was recorded in all four CD4+ subsets from Type 1 diabetes patients.

The whole isolated RNA underwent reverse transcription, so sequencing captured expressed TCRB transcripts. The data were produced by immunoSEQ multiplex PCR, yet TCRdb's version contains in-frame clones alone and is incomplete. The top ten hold about 0.012% of the sample, which has 250,000 to 300,000 clones, roughly 25% seen once. What these receptors recognize is not known. The specimen sequenced was naive CD4+ T cells from blood. These receptors were collected from a woman in her twenties or thirties with type 1 diabetes.

This clone was counted only a few times. The CDR3 DNA reads as TGTGCCACCAGCAGAGATCAGGAAGAGTATTTT. Translated, it gives CATSRDQEEYF. This chain joins TRBV15 and TRBJ2-3, with D uncertain. V lost 0 bases, J lost 13 bases, and 8 bases lay in between. The CDR3 consists of 11 residues. Germline V gene data show CDR1 as LNHNV and CDR2 as YYDKDF (reference sequence). The full variable domain, with the rest looked up from reference TRBV15 and TRBJ2-3, is DAMVIQNPRYQVTQFGKPVTLSCSQTLNHNVMYWYQQKSSQAPKLLFHYYDKDFNNEADTPDNFQSRRPNTSFCFLDIRSPGLGDTAMYLCATSRDQEEYFGPGTRLTVL.

DNA for the CDR3: TGCGCCAGCAGCCAAGACGCTGGCGGCACTGAAGGTTTACGCAATGAGCAGTTCTTC. Amino acid sequence: CASSQDAGGTEGLRNEQFF. The chain links TRBV4-1 to TRBJ2-1, with D hard to call. CDR3 length: 19 residues. V lost 0 bases and J 6 bases, leaving 24 bases between the germline ends. Germline V gene sequence: CDR1 MGHRA, CDR2 YSYEKL.

The chain uses TRBV21-1 and TRBJ2-7; the table's D gene call, TRBD1, was not cross checked with the DNA. TRBV21-1 is a pseudogene segment. The CDR3 totals 13 residues. The CDR3 spells CASSRKGDPSQYF. The CDR3 DNA reads as TGTGCCAGCAGCAGAAAGGGGGACCCATCGCAGTACTTC.

This clone was counted between two and nine times. The gene calls are TRBV7-3 and TRBJ2-1; maybe TRBD2 (6 bases). This CDR3 has 14 amino acids. CDR1 SGHTA and CDR2 FQGTGA come from the germline V gene. Trimming took off 1 base at V and 7 bases at J, with 11 bases between the two ends. The CDR3 region is CASSLNSGENEQFF. The CDR3 nucleotides read TGTGCCAGCAGCTTAAATTCGGGGGAGAATGAGCAGTTCTTC.

This rearrangement joins TRBV28 to TRBJ2-7; a possible D gene is TRBD2 (6 bases). Germline V gene data show CDR1 as MDHEN and CDR2 as SYDVKM. The CDR3 covers 13 residues. Trimming removed 2 bases at V and 3 bases at J, with 8 bases between. The CDR3, as DNA: TGTGCCAGCAGTTTACGGGAGCGCTACGAGCAGTACTTC. Residues: CASSLRERYEQYF.

The chain joins TRBV25-1 to TRBJ1-1, with D possibly matching TRBD1 (5 bases). Trimming removed 2 bases at V and 5 bases at J, with 12 bases between. CDR3 length: 14 residues. Germline-derived CDR1 and CDR2 are MGHDK and SYGVNS. CDR3 in amino acids: CASSEAGDRTEAFF. The CDR3 DNA is TGTGCCAGCAGTGAAGCGGGGGATCGGACTGAAGCTTTCTTT.

The J gene is TRBJ2-1, the V gene TRBV11-2; D ambiguous. CDR1 and CDR2 from the germline V gene are SGHAT and FQNNGV. CDR3 length equals 14 residues. V was shortened by 2 bases and J by 5 bases, with 10 bases between the two germline ends. The CDR3 coding sequence is TGTGCCAGCAGCTTAAGGTCAGGTAACAATGAGCAGTTCTTC. Residues: CASSLRSGNNEQFF.

This chain connects TRBV5-1 to TRBJ2-5, with D possibly TRBD1 on 6 matching bases. Germline CDR1 and CDR2: SGHRS and YFSETQ. The CDR3 has 16 residues. V lost 1 base and J 5 bases, leaving 18 bases between the germline ends. The CDR3 loop is CASSLPPLNRDETQYF. The DNA of the CDR3 is TGCGCCAGCAGCTTGCCCCCTCTCAACAGGGACGAGACCCAGTACTTC.

This clone was counted between two and nine times. The chain combines TRBV29-1 with TRBJ1-2; 9 nucleotides align to TRBD1. Unmatched junction bases numbered 11, after V lost 5 bases and J lost 4 bases. The CDR3 has 15 amino acids. Germline V gene lookup returns CDR1 SQVTM and CDR2 ANQGSEA. The CDR3, as DNA: TGCAGCGTTTACCCCTCGACAGGGGGGGGCTATGGCTACACCTTC. Amino acids: CSVYPSTGGGYGYTF. Full variable domain (missing parts from reference TRBV29-1 and TRBJ1-2): SAVISQKPSRDICQRGTSLTIQCQVDSQVTMMFWYRQQPGQSLTLIATANQGSEATYESGFVIDKFPISRPNLTFSTLTVSNMSPEDSSIYLCSVYPSTGGGYGYTFGSGTRLTVV.

The chain couples TRBV29-1 to TRBJ2-7; 14 positions agree with TRBD2. The V and J ends lost 7 bases and 3 bases, in that order; junction bases with no gene match: 2. In germline, CDR1 is SQVTM, CDR2 ANQGSEA. This CDR3 is built from 13 residues. CDR3 region: CSAGLAGGYEQYF. Here the CDR3 DNA reads TGCAGCGCCGGACTAGCGGGAGGCTACGAGCAGTACTTC.

The chain recombines TRBV6-6 with TRBJ2-3; D is uncertain. V gave up 9 bases and J gave up 3 bases, with 16 bases separating them. The CDR3 spans 14 residues. CDR1 is MNHNY and CDR2 is SVGAGI in the germline V gene (reference sequence). CDR3: CASAIHPLTDTQYF. The CDR3 region has the DNA TGTGCCAGTGCTATTCATCCCCTGACAGATACGCAGTATTTT.

The chain carries TRBV19 and TRBJ2-5; 10 bases are shared with TRBD1. The germline gives CDR1 LNHDA, CDR2 SQIVND (reference sequence). The CDR3 totals 14 residues. With 10 bases clipped from V and 2 bases from J, the junction kept 7 bases outside the gene matches. The CDR3 DNA follows: TGTGCCACCCGGGACAGGGGAAAGCAAGAGACCCAGTACTTC. It is translated as CATRDRGKQETQYF.

This clone showed up just a few times. This chain links TRBV7-3 with TRBJ2-3, with 10 bases that match TRBD2. J was trimmed by 2 bases and V by 5 bases; bases with no gene match: 4. This CDR3 contains 15 residues. Germline assignment: CDR1 SGHTA and CDR2 FQGTGA. CDR3 in DNA: TGTGCCAGCAGCCGGACTAGCGGATACACAGATACGCAGTATTTT. It yields the protein CASSRTSGYTDTQYF.

The genes are TRBV30 and TRBJ2-6, with 11 bases identical to TRBD1. The V gene end was trimmed by 5 bases and the J gene end by 4 bases; junction bases not matched to a gene: 7. The CDR3 is 16 residues long. The germline gives CDR1 GTSNPN, CDR2 SVGIG (reference sequence). The CDR3: CAWGQGARRGANVLTF. CDR3 bases: TGTGCCTGGGGACAGGGGGCGCGTCGAGGGGCCAACGTCCTGACTTTC. The variable domain in full, completed from reference TRBV30 and TRBJ2-6, reads SQTIHQWPATLVQPVGSPLSLECTVEGTSNPNLYWYRQAAGRGLQLLFYSVGIGQISSEVPQNLSASRPQDRQFILSSKKLLLSDSGFYLCAWGQGARRGANVLTFGAGSRLTVL.

This sequence joins TRBV4-2 and TRBJ2-3; tentative D call: TRBD2 (7 bases). Germline values: CDR1 LGHNA, CDR2 YNFKEQ. The CDR3 is 16 amino acids. The V end lost 1 base, the J end lost 2 bases, and 13 bases lay between the germline ends. CDR3 in amino acids: CASSQAEGGYTDTQYF. The CDR3 DNA reads TGTGCCAGCAGCCAAGCGGAGGGGGGGTACACAGATACGCAGTATTTT.

On this clone itself: The same CDR3 is also encoded by other DNA sequences in this sample. This chain links TRBV5-1 with TRBJ2-1; 7 positions agree with TRBD1. V shed 0 bases and J 6 bases; nucleotides not matched to a gene: 0. CDR3 length equals 13 residues. Per germline, CDR1 SGHRS and CDR2 YFSETQ. The CDR3 nucleotides are TGCGCCAGCAGCTTGGCAGGGGGCAATGAGCAGTTCTTC. It is translated as CASSLAGGNEQFF. The variable domain in full, with the rest retrieved from reference TRBV5-1 and TRBJ2-1, is KAGVTQTPRYLIKTRGQQVTLSCSPISGHRSVSWYQQTPGQGLQFLFEYFSETQRNKGNFPGRFSGRQFSNSRSEMNVSTLELGDSALYLCASSLAGGNEQFFGPGTRLTVL.